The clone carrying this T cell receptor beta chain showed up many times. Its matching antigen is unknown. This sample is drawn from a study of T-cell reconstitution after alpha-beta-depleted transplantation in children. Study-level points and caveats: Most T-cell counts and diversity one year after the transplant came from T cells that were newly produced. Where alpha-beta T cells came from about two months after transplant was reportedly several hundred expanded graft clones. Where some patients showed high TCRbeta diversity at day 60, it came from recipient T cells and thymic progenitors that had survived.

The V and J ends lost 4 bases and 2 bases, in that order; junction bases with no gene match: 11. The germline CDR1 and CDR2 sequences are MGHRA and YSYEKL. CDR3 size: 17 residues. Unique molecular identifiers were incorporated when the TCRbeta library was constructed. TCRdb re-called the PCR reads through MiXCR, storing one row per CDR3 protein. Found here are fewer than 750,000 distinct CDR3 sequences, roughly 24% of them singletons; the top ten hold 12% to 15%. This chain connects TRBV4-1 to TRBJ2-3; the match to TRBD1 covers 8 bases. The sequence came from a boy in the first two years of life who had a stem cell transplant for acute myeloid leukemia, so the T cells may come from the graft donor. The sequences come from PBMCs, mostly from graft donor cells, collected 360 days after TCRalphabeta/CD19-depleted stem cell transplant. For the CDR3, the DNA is TGCGCCAGCAGCCTCCGCGACAGGGGAGTCCCCACAGATACGCAGTATTTT. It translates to CASSLRDRGVPTDTQYF.